This T cell receptor beta chain derives from a study of blood T cell repertoires in COVID-19. Study-wide context: PBMCs, B-cell-depleted T cells, or T cells were the source of the cDNA or gDNA that made up the material.

Data came from immunoSEQ multiplex PCR; TCRdb stores just in-frame clones and leaves some out. Of approximately 250,000 clones listed, 86% are singletons. Germline V gene data show CDR1 as SGDLS and CDR2 as YYNGEE. This CDR3 is built from 14 residues. V was clipped by 3 bases and J by 6 bases; unmatched bases: 9. The receptor was derived from a woman aged 55-69 years who had recovered from COVID-19. The chain carries TRBV9 and TRBJ2-7; TRBD1 matches at 7 bases. The sequenced material came from peripheral blood. The CDR3 spells CASSATTGPGEQYF. Written as DNA, the CDR3 is TGTGCCAGCAGCGCAACGACAGGGCCGGGCGAGCAGTACTTC.